The rows below give T cell receptor beta chains drawn from one sample of a study of cytomegalovirus exposure and HLA in healthy donors. Assay: immunoSEQ multiplex PCR; the TCRdb copy retains only in-frame clones and omits some. This table has some 150,000 clones, 85% to 90% appearing once. Material for sequencing was PBMCs. Every receptor here comes from a woman aged 18-35 years in good health and CMV-seropositive. Both conserved end residues are part of each CDR3. The order of the fields is J gene, V gene, D gene, CDR3 protein. A D gene is named only where the DNA matches it firmly.

TRBJ2-2,TRBV6-1,.,CASSEGVYTGELFF
TRBJ2-7,TRBV19,TRBD1,CASGAGGASYEQYF
TRBJ2-2,TRBV28,.,CASSRADFPTRGELFF
TRBJ2-3,TRBV5-6,TRBD2,CASSQEWTSGNTDTQYF
TRBJ2-5,TRBV11-1,TRBD1,CASSPTGGVRETQYF
TRBJ1-4,TRBV28,.,CASSLRVEKLFF
TRBJ2-3,TRBV30,TRBD1,CAWKGQGAQYTQYF
TRBJ2-7,TRBV27,.,CASSPLLSGTEQYF
TRBJ2-7,TRBV11-3,TRBD2,CASSGGSSGDEQYF
TRBJ1-1,TRBV30,TRBD1,CAWGTGANTEAFF
TRBJ2-3,TRBV7-2,.,CASSFGRVGTDTQYF
TRBJ2-2,TRBV11-3,.,CASSRLNRDGELFF
TRBJ1-2,TRBV15,.,CATSRDQFGGLSNGYTF
TRBJ1-1,TRBV9,.,CASSRESRGNTEAFF
TRBJ1-2,TRBV13,TRBD1,CASSPGQGVYGYTF
TRBJ2-2,TRBV9,TRBD1,CASSVGTGSLGELFF